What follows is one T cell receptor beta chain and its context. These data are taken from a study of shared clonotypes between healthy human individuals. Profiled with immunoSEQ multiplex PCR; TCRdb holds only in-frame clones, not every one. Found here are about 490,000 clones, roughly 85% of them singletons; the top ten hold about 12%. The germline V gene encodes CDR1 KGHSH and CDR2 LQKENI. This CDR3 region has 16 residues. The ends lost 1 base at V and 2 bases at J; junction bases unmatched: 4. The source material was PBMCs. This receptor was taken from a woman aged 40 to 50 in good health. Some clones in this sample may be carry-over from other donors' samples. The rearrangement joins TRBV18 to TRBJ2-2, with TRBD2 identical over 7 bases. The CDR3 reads CASSPLGGSNTGELFF. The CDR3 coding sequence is TGTGCCAGCTCACCACTGGGCGGGAGTAACACCGGGGAGCTGTTTTTT.